The T cell receptor beta chain under discussion was sequenced for a study of blood T cell repertoires in COVID-19. Study background: Sample material is recorded as cDNA or gDNA derived from T cells, B-cell-depleted T cells, or PBMCs.

Assay used: immunoSEQ multiplex PCR; TCRdb lists only in-frame clones, some missing. Of 220,000 or so clones detected, 80% to 85% appear once; the ten largest clones hold about 2.4%. Germline loops: CDR1 MGHRA, CDR2 YSYEKL. Trimming took 1 base from V and 0 from J, leaving 9 bases between them. This CDR3 is built from 16 residues. The clonotype originates from a woman aged 55-69 years with acute or convalescent COVID-19. This chain uses TRBV4-1 with TRBJ1-4, with D uncertain. The specimen was peripheral blood. CDR3 loop: CASSQVWPATNEKLFF. Written as DNA, the CDR3 is TGCGCCAGCAGCCAAGTTTGGCCTGCAACTAATGAAAAACTGTTTTTT.